This TCR beta chain appears in the sequencing data of a study of beta chain features in type 1 diabetes. The whole isolated RNA underwent reverse transcription, so sequencing captured expressed TCRB transcripts. The repertoire was sequenced with immunoSEQ multiplex PCR; TCRdb's copy has only in-frame clones and lacks some. In the table there are 330,000 or so clones, about 19% of which are singletons. Germline CDR1 reads MNHEY; CDR2 reads SMNVEV (reference sequence). The V end lost 8 bases, the J end lost 1 base, and 17 bases lay between the germline ends. The CDR3 is 15 residues long. This clone was detected only a few times.

The sequence came from a woman between 18 and 30 years old in good health. J is TRBJ1-1 and V is TRBV27; possibly TRBD1 for D (6 bases). Sequenced sample: naive CD4+ T cells from blood. The CDR3 nucleotides are TGTGCCAGCGTGCCCCGGACAGAAGGGAACACTGAAGCTTTCTTT. Encoded protein: CASVPRTEGNTEAFF.